This T cell receptor beta chain was identified during a study of blood T cell repertoires in COVID-19. Study-level information: Some COVID-19 samples were acute and others convalescent; all came from the United States, Italy and Spain.

CDR1 is SGHNT and CDR2 is YYREEE in the germline V gene (reference sequence). V lost 3 bases, J lost 5 bases, and 8 bases stayed unmatched. This CDR3 is built from 15 residues. Measured with immunoSEQ multiplex PCR; TCRdb has only the in-frame clones, and not every one. The table has 300,000 to 350,000 clones, about 90% seen once; the top ten hold under 3.5%. This clone was detected once. Sequencing was performed on peripheral blood. The source is a woman younger than 30 who had recovered from COVID-19. The rearrangement links TRBV5-4 to TRBJ1-2, with 9 bases lining up with TRBD1. The CDR3 sequence: CASSSGTGNFYGYTF. The CDR3 nucleotides are TGTGCCAGCAGCTCGGGGACAGGGAACTTTTATGGCTACACCTTC.